The clone carrying this TCR beta chain has a handful of counts. No antigen is known for it. TCRdb reprocessed the 5' RACE reads with MiXCR, giving one entry per CDR3 protein. The sample contains 450,000 to 600,000 distinct CDR3 sequences, 20% to 25% of which appear only once. The sample comes from a study of identical twins. Healthy Caucasians alone served as donors. Study-wide points: Weaker excess sharing between twins was seen in beta out-of-frame sequences. Partial confounding of zero-insertion analyses by invariant MAIT and iNKT cells was possible. Fewer insertions were carried by abundant cord blood beta clonotypes, but none was seen in memory repertoires.

With V trimmed by 7 bases and J by 4 bases, 4 bases remained unmatched. This CDR3 region has 11 residues. Germline loops: CDR1 SQVTM, CDR2 ANQGSEA. These sequences were also reported in another study, on yellow fever vaccine responses in identical twins.

The specimen was CD4+ T cells sorted from blood. The TCR sequence derives from a woman in her late teens or twenties in good health. V gene TRBV29-1 combines with J gene TRBJ2-7; 7 bases are shared with TRBD1. The CDR3 bases are TGCAGCGCCGGGACAGAGTACGAGCAGTACGTC. This codes for CSAGTEYEQYV.